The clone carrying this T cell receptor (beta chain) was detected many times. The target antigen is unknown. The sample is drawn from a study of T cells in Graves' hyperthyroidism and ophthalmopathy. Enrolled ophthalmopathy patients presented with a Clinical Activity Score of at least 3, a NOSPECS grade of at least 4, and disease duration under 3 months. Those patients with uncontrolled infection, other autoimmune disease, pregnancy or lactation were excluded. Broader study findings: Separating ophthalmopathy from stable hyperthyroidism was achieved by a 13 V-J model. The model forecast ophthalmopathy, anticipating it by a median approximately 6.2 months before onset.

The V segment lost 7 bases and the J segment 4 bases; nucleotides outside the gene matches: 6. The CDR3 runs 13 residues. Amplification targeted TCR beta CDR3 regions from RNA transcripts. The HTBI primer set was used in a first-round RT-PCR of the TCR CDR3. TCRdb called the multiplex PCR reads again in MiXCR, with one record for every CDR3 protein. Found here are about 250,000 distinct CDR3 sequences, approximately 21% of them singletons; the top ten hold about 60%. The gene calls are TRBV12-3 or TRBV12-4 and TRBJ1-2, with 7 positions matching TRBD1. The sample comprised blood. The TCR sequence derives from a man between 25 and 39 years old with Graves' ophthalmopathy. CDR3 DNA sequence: TGTGCCAGCAAAATAGACAGGGTCTATGGCTACACCTTC. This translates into CASKIDRVYGYTF.